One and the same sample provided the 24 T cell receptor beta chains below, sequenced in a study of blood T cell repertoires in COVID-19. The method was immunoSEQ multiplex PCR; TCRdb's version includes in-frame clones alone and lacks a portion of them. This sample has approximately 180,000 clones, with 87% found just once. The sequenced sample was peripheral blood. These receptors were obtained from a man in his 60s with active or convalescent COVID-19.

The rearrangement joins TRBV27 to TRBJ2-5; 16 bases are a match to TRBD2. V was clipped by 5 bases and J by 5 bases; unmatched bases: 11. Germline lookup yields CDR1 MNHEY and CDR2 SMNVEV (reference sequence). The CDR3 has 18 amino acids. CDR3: CASSPGLAGGRGPETQYF. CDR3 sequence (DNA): TGTGCCAGCAGTCCGGGACTAGCGGGGGGGCGGGGTCCGGAGACCCAGTACTTC.

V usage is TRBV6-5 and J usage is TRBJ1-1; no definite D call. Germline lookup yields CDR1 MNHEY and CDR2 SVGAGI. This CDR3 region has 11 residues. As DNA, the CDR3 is TGTGCTACACAACAGAACACTGAAGCTTTCTTT. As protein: CATQQNTEAFF.

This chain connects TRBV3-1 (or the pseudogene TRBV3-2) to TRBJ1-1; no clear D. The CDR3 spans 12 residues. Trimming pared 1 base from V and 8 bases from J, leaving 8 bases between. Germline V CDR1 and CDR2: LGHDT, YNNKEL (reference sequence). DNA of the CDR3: TGTGCCAGCAGCCAAGCGGGGTGGGAAGCTTTCTTT. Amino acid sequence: CASSQAGWEAFF.

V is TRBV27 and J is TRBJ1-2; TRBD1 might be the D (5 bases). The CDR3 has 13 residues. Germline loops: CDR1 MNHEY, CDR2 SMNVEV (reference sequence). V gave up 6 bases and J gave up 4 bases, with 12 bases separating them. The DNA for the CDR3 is TGTGCCAGCAGCGCGGGACGGACCTATGGCTACACCTTC. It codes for CASSAGRTYGYTF.

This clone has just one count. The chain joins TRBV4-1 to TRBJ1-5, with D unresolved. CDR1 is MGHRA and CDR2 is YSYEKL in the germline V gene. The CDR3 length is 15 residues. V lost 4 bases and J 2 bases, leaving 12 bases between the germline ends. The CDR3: CASSLLLGGNQPQHF. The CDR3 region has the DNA TGCGCCAGCAGCCTCTTGCTCGGGGGCAATCAGCCCCAGCATTTT.

The CDR3 DNA is TGTGCCATCAGTGAGTCGGGAGAAAACTATGGCTACACCTTC. Encoded protein: CAISESGENYGYTF. The chain is built from TRBV10-3 and TRBJ1-2; no clear D. The CDR3 covers 14 residues. Trimming cost V 0 bases and J 2 bases, with 7 bases left between them. CDR1 ENHRY and CDR2 SYGVKD come from the germline V gene.

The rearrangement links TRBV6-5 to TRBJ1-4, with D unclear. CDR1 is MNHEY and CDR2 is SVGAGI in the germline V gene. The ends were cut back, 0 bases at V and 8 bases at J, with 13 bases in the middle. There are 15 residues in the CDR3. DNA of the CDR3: TGTGCCAGCAGTTACTCGTCCGGGGTTAGAGAAAAACTGTTTTTT. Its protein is CASSYSSGVREKLFF.

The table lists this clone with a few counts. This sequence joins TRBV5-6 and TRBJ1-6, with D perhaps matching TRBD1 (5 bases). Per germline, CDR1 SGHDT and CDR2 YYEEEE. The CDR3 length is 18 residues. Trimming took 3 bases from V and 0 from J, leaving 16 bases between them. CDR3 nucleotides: TGTGCCAGCAGCTGGGGGGGGACCGCCAGCTCCTATAATTCACCCCTCCACTTT. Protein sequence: CASSWGGTASSYNSPLHF. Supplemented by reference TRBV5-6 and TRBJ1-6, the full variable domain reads DAGVTQSPTHLIKTRGQQVTLRCSPKSGHDTVSWYQQALGQGPQFIFQYYEEEERQRGNFPDRFSGHQFPNYSSELNVNALLLGDSALYLCASSWGGTASSYNSPLHFGNGTRLTVT.

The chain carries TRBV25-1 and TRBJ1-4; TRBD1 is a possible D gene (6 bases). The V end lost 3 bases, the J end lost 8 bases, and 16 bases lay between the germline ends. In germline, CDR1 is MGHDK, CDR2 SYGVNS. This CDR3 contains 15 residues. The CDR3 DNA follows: TGTGCCAGCAGTGAGGAACGACAGGTTGGAGAAAAACTGTTTTTT. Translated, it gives CASSEERQVGEKLFF. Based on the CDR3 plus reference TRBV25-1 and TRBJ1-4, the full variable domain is EADIYQTPRYLVIGTGKKITLECSQTMGHDKMYWYQQDPGMELHLIHYSYGVNSTEKGDLSSESTVSRIRTEHFPLTLESARPSHTSQYLCASSEERQVGEKLFFGSGTQLSVL.

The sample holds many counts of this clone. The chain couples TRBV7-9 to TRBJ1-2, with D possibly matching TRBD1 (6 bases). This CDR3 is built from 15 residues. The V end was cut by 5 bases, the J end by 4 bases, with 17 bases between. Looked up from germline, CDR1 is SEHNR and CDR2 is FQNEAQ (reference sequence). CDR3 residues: CASSPSGGQLYGYTF. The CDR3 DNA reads TGTGCCAGCAGCCCCTCGGGGGGGCAGCTCTATGGCTACACCTTC.

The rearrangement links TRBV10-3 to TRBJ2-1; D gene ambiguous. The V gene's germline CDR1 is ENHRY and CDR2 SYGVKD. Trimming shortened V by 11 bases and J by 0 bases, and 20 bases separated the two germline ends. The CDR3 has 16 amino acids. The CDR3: CASARGGILSYNEQFF. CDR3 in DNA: TGTGCCTCGGCCCGAGGCGGCATTCTCTCCTACAATGAGCAGTTCTTC.

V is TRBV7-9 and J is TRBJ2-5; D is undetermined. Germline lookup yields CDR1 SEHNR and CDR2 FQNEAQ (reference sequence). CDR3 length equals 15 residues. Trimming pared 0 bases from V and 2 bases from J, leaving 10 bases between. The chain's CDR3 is CASSLAEGRQETQYF. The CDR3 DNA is TGTGCCAGCAGCTTAGCCGAAGGCAGGCAAGAGACCCAGTACTTC.

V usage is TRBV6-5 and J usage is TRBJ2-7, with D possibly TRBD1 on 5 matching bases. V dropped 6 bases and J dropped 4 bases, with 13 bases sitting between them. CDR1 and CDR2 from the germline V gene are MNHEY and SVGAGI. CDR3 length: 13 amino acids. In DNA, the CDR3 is TGTGCCAGCAGCCAGGACATCGTATACGAGCAGTACTTC. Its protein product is CASSQDIVYEQYF.

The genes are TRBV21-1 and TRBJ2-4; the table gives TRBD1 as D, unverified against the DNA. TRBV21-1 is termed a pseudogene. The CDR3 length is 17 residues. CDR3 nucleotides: TGTGCCAGCAGCAAAGCTTGCCGGACATTAGCCAAAAACATTCAGTACTTC. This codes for CASSKACRTLAKNIQYF.

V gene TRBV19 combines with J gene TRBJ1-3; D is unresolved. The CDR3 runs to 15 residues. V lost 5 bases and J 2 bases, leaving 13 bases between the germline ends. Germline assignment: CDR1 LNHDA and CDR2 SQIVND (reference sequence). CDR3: CASSLRLGPGNTIYF. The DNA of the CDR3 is TGTGCCAGTAGTCTCCGACTAGGGCCTGGAAACACCATATATTTT.

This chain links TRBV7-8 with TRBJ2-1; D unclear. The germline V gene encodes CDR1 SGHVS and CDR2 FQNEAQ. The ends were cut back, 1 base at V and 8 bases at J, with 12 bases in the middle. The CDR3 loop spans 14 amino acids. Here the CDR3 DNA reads TGTGCCAGCAGCTTAGTCGGTCTAGACGATGAGCAGTTCTTC. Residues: CASSLVGLDDEQFF.

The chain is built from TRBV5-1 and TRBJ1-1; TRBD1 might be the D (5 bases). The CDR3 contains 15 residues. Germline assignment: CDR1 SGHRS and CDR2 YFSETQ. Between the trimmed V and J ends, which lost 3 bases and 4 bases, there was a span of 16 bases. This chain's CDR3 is CASSSGRVGSTEAFF. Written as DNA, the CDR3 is TGCGCCAGCAGCTCCGGCAGGGTAGGAAGCACTGAAGCTTTCTTT.

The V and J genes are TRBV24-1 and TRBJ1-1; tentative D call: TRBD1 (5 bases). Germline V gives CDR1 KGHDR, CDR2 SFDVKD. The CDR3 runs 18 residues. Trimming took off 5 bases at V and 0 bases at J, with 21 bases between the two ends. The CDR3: CATSALITRGLMNTEAFF. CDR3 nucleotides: TGTGCCACCAGTGCCCTAATTACAAGGGGCCTAATGAACACTGAAGCTTTCTTT.

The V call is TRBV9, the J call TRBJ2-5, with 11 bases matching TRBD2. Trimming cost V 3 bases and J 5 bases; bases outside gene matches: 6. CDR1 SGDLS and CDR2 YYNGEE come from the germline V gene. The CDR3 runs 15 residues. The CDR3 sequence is CASSASGTSGETQYF. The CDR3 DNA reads TGTGCCAGCAGCGCCTCCGGGACTAGCGGCGAGACCCAGTACTTC. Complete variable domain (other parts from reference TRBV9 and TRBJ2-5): DSGVTQTPKHLITATGQRVTLRCSPRSGDLSVYWYQQSLDQGLQFLIQYYNGEERAKGNILERFSAQQFPDLHSELNLSSLELGDSALYFCASSASGTSGETQYFGPGTRLLVL.

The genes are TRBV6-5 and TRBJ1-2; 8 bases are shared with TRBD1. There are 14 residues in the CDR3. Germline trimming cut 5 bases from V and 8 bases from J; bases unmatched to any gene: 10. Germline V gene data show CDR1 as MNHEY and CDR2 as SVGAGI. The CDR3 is CASSPLDREGGYTF. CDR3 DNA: TGTGCCAGCAGTCCTCTGGACAGGGAAGGCGGCTACACCTTC.

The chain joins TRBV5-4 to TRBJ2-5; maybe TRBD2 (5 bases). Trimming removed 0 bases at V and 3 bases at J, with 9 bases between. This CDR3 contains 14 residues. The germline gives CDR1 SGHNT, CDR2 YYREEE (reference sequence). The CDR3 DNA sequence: TGTGCCAGCAGCTTGGCTAGCAGAAAAGAGACCCAGTACTTC. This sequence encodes CASSLASRKETQYF.

The CDR3 sequence is CAIKDRGREGYTF. CDR3 nucleotide sequence: TGTGCCATAAAGGACAGGGGGCGAGAAGGCTACACCTTC. The chain carries TRBV6-5 and TRBJ1-2, with 11 bases that match TRBD1. This CDR3 contains 13 residues. V was pared by 10 bases and J by 8 bases, with 9 bases of the junction left unmatched. Germline assignment: CDR1 MNHEY and CDR2 SVGAGI.

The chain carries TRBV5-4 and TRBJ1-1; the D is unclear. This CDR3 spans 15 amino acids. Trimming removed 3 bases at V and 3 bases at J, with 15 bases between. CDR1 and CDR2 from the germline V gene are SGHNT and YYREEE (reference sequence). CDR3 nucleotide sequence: TGTGCCAGCAGCTCCCAGCGGGTGGGGTACACTGAAGCTTTCTTT. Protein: CASSSQRVGYTEAFF.

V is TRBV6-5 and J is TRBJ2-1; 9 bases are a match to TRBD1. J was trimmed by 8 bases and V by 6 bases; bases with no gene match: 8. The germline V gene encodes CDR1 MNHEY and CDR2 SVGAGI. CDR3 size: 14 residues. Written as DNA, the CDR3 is TGTGCCAGCAGAGGGGGACAGGGTTTCGATGAGCAGTTCTTC. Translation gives CASRGGQGFDEQFF.